This TCR beta chain was retrieved from a study of identical twins. Overall study results and limits: There was an excess of low generation probability in the out-of-frame alpha sequences that twins shared.

This clonotype was counted a few times. Its cognate antigen is unknown. One entry per CDR3 protein results from TCRdb running MiXCR on the 5' RACE reads. Among hundreds of thousands of distinct CDR3 sequences listed, around 20% were seen once. The sample was also reused in another study, on yellow fever vaccine responses in identical twins.

The sample consisted of CD4+ T cells sorted from blood. This clonotype originated in a woman under 30 in good health.

CDR3: CAISERSGITHEQYF. The CDR3 DNA reads TGTGCCATCAGTGAGCGTAGCGGGATAACCCACGAGCAGTACTTC. The V call is TRBV10-3, the J call TRBJ2-7, with TRBD2 matching 8 bases. This CDR3 has 15 amino acids. V trimming: 2 bases; J trimming: 5 bases; junction bases outside the gene matches: 8. Germline loops: CDR1 ENHRY, CDR2 SYGVKD.